The sequence of this TCR beta chain was determined in a study of blood T cell repertoires in COVID-19. The CDR3 length is 14 residues. The germline V gene has CDR1 WNHNN and CDR2 SYGVQD (reference sequence). With V trimmed by 3 bases and J by 1 base, 1 base remained unmatched. In the study's own analysis: Estimation of nucleated cell counts was performed using reference gene primer amplification. Libraries were prepared by immunoSEQ multiplex PCR; TCRdb keeps only in-frame clonotypes and omits some of them. The V and J calls and clone size were taken over from that table, and D and trimming were inferred from the DNA. The sample yields about 160,000 clones, roughly 74% seen once.

The TCR comes from a woman older than 75 with acute or convalescent COVID-19. The chain joins TRBV10-1 to TRBJ2-5; TRBD2 aligns across 8 bases. Sequenced input: peripheral blood. As DNA, the CDR3 is TGCGCCAGCAGTGAAGCGGGGGTCCAAGAGACCCAGTACTTC. Translated: CASSEAGVQETQYF.